This is a list of T cell receptor beta chains from one sample in a study of blood T cells in healthy people across ages. A single record per CDR3 protein comes from TCRdb applying MiXCR to the 5' RACE reads. The data show hundreds of thousands of distinct CDR3 sequences, with around 41% seen just once and 30% held by the top ten. Sequenced material: blood. The source of these receptors is a man at least 80 years old in good health. Both conserved end residues are part of each CDR3. The D gene is left open where the match is weak. Some rows have no size entry. The others give once, few or many, or a class for an expanded clone.

size	J	V	D	DNA	CDR3
.	TRBJ1-1	TRBV6-2/TRBV6-3	.	TGTGCCAGCAGACCGACCGGGAGGGTCCCTGAAGCTTTCTTT	CASRPTGRVPEAFF
.	TRBJ2-7	TRBV6-2/TRBV6-3	.	TGTGCCAGCAGTCACCAAGGGGCTAGCCGACCCTACGAGCAGTACTTC	CASSHQGASRPYEQYF
few	TRBJ2-1	TRBV25-1	.	TGTGCCAGCAGTCTTCCCCGGGACCCCCAGGATGAGCAGTTCTTC	CASSLPRDPQDEQFF
few	TRBJ2-2	TRBV29-1	.	TGCAGCGTTGTAAGCGGGCTAGACACCGGGGAGCTGTTTTTT	CSVVSGLDTGELFF
.	TRBJ2-5	TRBV20-1	TRBD2	TGCAGTGCTAAGGGGCGGACTAGGCCCCACAATGAGCAGTACTTC	CSAKGRTRPHNEQYF
.	TRBJ1-6	TRBV7-3	TRBD1	TGTGCCAGCAGCTTAAACGGACAGGGGATCTATTCACCCCCCCACTTT	CASSLNGQGIYSPPHF
.	TRBJ2-1	TRBV7-8	TRBD1	TGTGCCAGCAGCTTCTCCGGGACAGGGGGGTACAATGAGCAGTTCTTC	CASSFSGTGGYNEQFF
.	TRBJ2-7	TRBV7-2	TRBD1	TGTGCCAGCAGCTTAGTATTGGCGACAGGGGACCAGTACTTC	CASSLVLATGDQYF
.	TRBJ1-2	TRBV9	.	TGTGCCAGCAGCGTAGATGGATTTTTTAGAGGGGGTCCGGGCTACACCTTC	CASSVDGFFRGGPGYTF
many	TRBJ2-4	TRBV2	.	TGTGCCAGCATTAGTTACGGTAACTTAGCCAAAAACATTCAGTACTTC	CASISYGNLAKNIQYF
few	TRBJ2-1	TRBV14	.	TGTGCCAGCAGCCCCTCGGTTGAGCAGTTCTTC	CASSPSVEQFF
few	TRBJ2-3	TRBV20-1	.	TGCAGTGCCCCAAGGGTGGTTTCCCGCACAGATACGCAGTATTTT	CSAPRVVSRTDTQYF
.	TRBJ2-7	TRBV9	.	TGTGCCAGCAGCGGACGACAGGGAGGAGGACGAGCGGGACGGCACGAGCAGTACTTC	CASSGRQGGGRAGRHEQYF
.	TRBJ1-1	TRBV7-6	.	TGTGCCAGCAGCTTAGTGTGGGGGGACTTGAACACTGAAGCTTTCTTT	CASSLVWGDLNTEAFF
few	TRBJ2-4	TRBV3-1	.	TGTGCCAGCAGCGATATATTAGGGACCAAAAACATTCAGTACTTC	CASSDILGTKNIQYF
once	TRBJ1-5	TRBV15	.	TGTGCCACCAGCAGAGCAACCGGGACACAGTACAATCAGCCCCAGCATTTT	CATSRATGTQYNQPQHF
.	TRBJ2-3	TRBV6-2/TRBV6-3	TRBD2	TGTGCCAGCAGTGGACTAGCGGGGCGGGATACGCAGTATTTT	CASSGLAGRDTQYF
.	TRBJ2-4	TRBV14	.	TGTGCCAGCAGCCAAGGAGGCTTAGCCAAAAACATTCAGTACTTC	CASSQGGLAKNIQYF
.	TRBJ1-5	TRBV30	.	TGTGCCTGGAGTGAGGGGATAAATCAGCCCCAGCATTTT	CAWSEGINQPQHF
.	TRBJ2-7	TRBV20-1	.	TGCAGTGCTAGAGCAACGGGACGTCAGCTCTACGAGCAGTACTTC	CSARATGRQLYEQYF
.	TRBJ2-7	TRBV20-1	.	TGCAGTGCGACTGGTGGGATTACAAGTTACGAGCAGTACTTC	CSATGGITSYEQYF
once	TRBJ2-7	TRBV7-2	TRBD2	TGTGCCAGCGGGTGGCAGGGCAGCGGGAGGGCCTTCGAGCAGTACTTC	CASGWQGSGRAFEQYF
.	TRBJ1-4	TRBV20-1	.	TGCAGTGCTGCCGGGTCAGCTAGACTGTTTTTT	CSAAGSARLFF
.	TRBJ2-5	TRBV7-2	.	TGTGCCAGCAGCTTAGGCAACACAAAAACGGAGACCCAGTACTTC	CASSLGNTKTETQYF
.	TRBJ2-1	TRBV6-2/TRBV6-3	.	TGTGCCAGCAGTTACTCGGGGGTACACCGTGAGCAGTTCTTC	CASSYSGVHREQFF
.	TRBJ1-5	TRBV29-1	.	TGCAGCGCGAGGGGCGATGGCGATCAGCCCCAGCATTTT	CSARGDGDQPQHF
.	TRBJ2-5	TRBV6-2/TRBV6-3	.	TGTGCCAGCCGGGACCCATCCAAAGAGACCCAGTACTTC	CASRDPSKETQYF
.	TRBJ2-5	TRBV6-2/TRBV6-3	TRBD2	TGTGCCAGCAGTTACGGACTAGCGGGAAGGGAGGCCCAGTACTTC	CASSYGLAGREAQYF
few	TRBJ2-3	TRBV20-1	.	TGCAGTGCCGACAGTGCTAGCACAGATACGCAGTATTTT	CSADSASTDTQYF
.	TRBJ1-1	TRBV4-3	.	TGCGCCAGCAGCCAATCCTTGCTCGCAGGGCGTGCTGAAGCTTTCTTT	CASSQSLLAGRAEAFF
.	TRBJ1-5	TRBV3-1	.	TGTGCCAGCAGCCATGGAACAGGGAGCGCGGGTCAGCCCCAGCATTTT	CASSHGTGSAGQPQHF
.	TRBJ2-1	TRBV7-2	.	TGTGCCAGCAGCTTAGTCCCTTACAATGAGCAGTTCTTC	CASSLVPYNEQFF
.	TRBJ2-2	TRBV7-2	.	TGTGCCAGCAGCCCATACAAGAACACCGGGGAGCTGTTTTTT	CASSPYKNTGELFF
.	TRBJ2-3	TRBV20-1	TRBD1	TGCAGCCCGGGACAGGGCACAGATACGCAGTATTTT	CSPGQGTDTQYF
.	TRBJ2-1	TRBV2	.	TGTGCCAGCAGGCAGACAGAAAGCTCCTACAATGAGCAGTTCTTC	CASRQTESSYNEQFF
.	TRBJ1-5	TRBV2	.	TGTGCCACCCGGGACTGGGCCCATAGCAATCAGCCCCAGCATTTT	CATRDWAHSNQPQHF
.	TRBJ1-1	TRBV18	.	TGTGCCAGCTCACCGAAGGGGTTAGGCACTGAAGCTTTCTTT	CASSPKGLGTEAFF